This T cell receptor beta chain was found in a study of T cell responses to AZD1222 COVID-19 vaccine. General study results and limits: Baseline seropositivity characterized only six AZD1222 recipients.

Regarding this clone: Its antigen is undetermined.

With V trimmed by 3 bases and J by 7 bases, 7 bases remained unmatched. Germline values: CDR1 SGHNT, CDR2 YYREEE (reference sequence). CDR3 size: 15 residues. The table came from immunoSEQ multiplex PCR; TCRdb's copy has only in-frame clones and leaves some out. This sample has roughly 150,000 clones; approximately 93% occur once, and the top ten carry approximately 4.9%. This specimen was peripheral blood, taken on day 0 of AZD1222 vaccination. The genes are TRBV5-4 and TRBJ2-2; TRBD1 aligns across 9 bases. This receptor was taken from an adult in good health. In nucleotides, the CDR3 is TGTGCCAGCAGCTCCCGGGACAGGGCGGTCGGGGAGCTGTTTTTT. It encodes CASSSRDRAVGELFF.